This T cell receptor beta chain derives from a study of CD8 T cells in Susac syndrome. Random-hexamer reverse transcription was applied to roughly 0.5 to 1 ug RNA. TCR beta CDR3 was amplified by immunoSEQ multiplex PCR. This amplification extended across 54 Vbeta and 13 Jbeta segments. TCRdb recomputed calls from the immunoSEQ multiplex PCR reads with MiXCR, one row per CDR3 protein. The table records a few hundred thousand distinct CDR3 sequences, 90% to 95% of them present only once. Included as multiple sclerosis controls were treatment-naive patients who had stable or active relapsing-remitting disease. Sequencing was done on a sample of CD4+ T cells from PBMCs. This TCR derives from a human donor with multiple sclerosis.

DNA for the CDR3: TGTGCCAGCAGCTTAACGAAAGGAGTCGTAGGCGAGCAGTACTTC. Its protein product is CASSLTKGVVGEQYF. The rearrangement uses TRBV7-2 and TRBJ2-7; D call uncertain. This CDR3 has 15 residues. In germline, CDR1 is SGHTA, CDR2 FQGNSA. The V and J ends lost 2 bases and 6 bases respectively, with 17 bases between them.